A single sample is the source of the 10 T cell receptor beta chains below, sequenced in a study of T cells after posttransplantation cyclophosphamide. TCRdb keeps only in-frame clones here, not all; method: immunoSEQ multiplex PCR. The sample consists of 45,000 to 65,000 clones, about 86% of them appearing once. The sample was PBMCs. The receptors stem from a man younger than 40 with a blood cancer, CMV-positive, and with a related stem cell donor.

V and J are TRBV29-1 and TRBJ2-7, with D perhaps TRBD2 (5 bases). CDR3 length equals 15 residues. V lost 4 bases to trimming and J lost 0 bases, with 16 bases between them. Germline assignment: CDR1 SQVTM and CDR2 ANQGSEA. CDR3 coding DNA: TGCAGCGTTGGGCTAGCCCTCCGAAGCTCCTACGAGCAGTACTTC. Protein product: CSVGLALRSSYEQYF.

This clone is medium-sized in the sample. This chain connects TRBV19 to TRBJ1-5; TRBD1 matches at 11 bases. Germline trimming cut 7 bases from V and 9 bases from J; bases unmatched to any gene: 11. The CDR3 extends over 15 amino acids. Germline V gene lookup returns CDR1 LNHDA and CDR2 SQIVND (reference sequence). The CDR3 nucleotides read TGTGCCAGTACGCCGGGACAGGGGGATTTTGTGCCCCAGCATTTT. This encodes CASTPGQGDFVPQHF.

The chain is built from TRBV5-6 and TRBJ2-2; 10 bases match TRBD2. The CDR3 spans 16 residues. Germline lookup yields CDR1 SGHDT and CDR2 YYEEEE. With 2 bases clipped from V and 1 base from J, the junction kept 2 bases outside the gene matches. The CDR3 DNA is TGTGCCAGCAGCTTTCGGACTAGCGGGAACACCGGGGAGCTGTTTTTT. It translates to CASSFRTSGNTGELFF.

This chain connects TRBV11-2 to TRBJ1-1; TRBD1 might be the D (5 bases). This CDR3 is 13 amino acids long. Trimming stripped 6 bases from V and 2 bases from J, with 10 bases between. Germline V gene data show CDR1 as SGHAT and CDR2 as FQNNGV. The CDR3 sequence: CASSRDSNTEAFF. In nucleotides, the CDR3 is TGTGCCAGCAGTCGAGACAGCAACACTGAAGCTTTCTTT.

This clone was seen a single time. The chain uses TRBV6-5 and TRBJ1-1; TRBD1 is a possible D gene (6 bases). V dropped 5 bases and J dropped 0 bases, with 7 bases sitting between them. The CDR3 consists of 13 residues. CDR1 is MNHEY and CDR2 is SVGAGI in the germline V gene. The CDR3 DNA reads TGTGCCAGCAGTGGACAGTTGAACACTGAAGCTTTCTTT. This gives the protein CASSGQLNTEAFF.

The J gene is TRBJ2-1, the V gene TRBV10-1; 8 nucleotides line up with TRBD1. This CDR3 contains 20 residues. V dropped 3 bases and J dropped 5; count of bases not matched to a gene: 21. Looked up from germline, CDR1 is WNHNN and CDR2 is SYGVQD (reference sequence). The CDR3 reads CASSDTRQGWTKTTNNEQFF. The DNA of the CDR3 is TGCGCCAGCAGTGATACCCGACAGGGGTGGACGAAAACGACCAACAATGAGCAGTTCTTC.

The chain joins TRBV6-5 to TRBJ2-3; tentative D call: TRBD2 (5 bases). Trimming took 5 bases from V and 2 from J, leaving 11 bases between them. CDR3 length: 14 amino acids. Germline lookup yields CDR1 MNHEY and CDR2 SVGAGI. Here the CDR3 DNA reads TGTGCCAGCAGTCGCGGGTCCCCCACAGATACGCAGTATTTT. Protein: CASSRGSPTDTQYF.

The chain joins TRBV27 to TRBJ2-1; 12 bases map to TRBD1. After removal of 5 bases from V and 6 bases from J, the junction contained 11 bases not matched to a gene. This CDR3 is 17 amino acids long. Germline CDR1 reads MNHEY; CDR2 reads SMNVEV (reference sequence). The CDR3 DNA reads TGTGCCAGCAGTCCACACCTAGGGACAGGGGGCGGCAATGAGCAGTTCTTC. This codes for CASSPHLGTGGGNEQFF.

The V gene is TRBV10-3, the J gene TRBJ1-1; no reliable D call. V was trimmed by 4 bases and J by 3 bases, leaving 9 bases between them. The CDR3 runs to 13 residues. In germline, CDR1 is ENHRY, CDR2 SYGVKD. CDR3 in amino acids: CAISVDRDTEAFF. The CDR3 coding sequence is TGTGCCATCAGTGTGGATCGGGACACTGAAGCTTTCTTT.

This sequence joins TRBV7-8 and TRBJ2-7; the match to TRBD2 covers 10 bases. The germline gives CDR1 SGHVS, CDR2 FQNEAQ. This CDR3 is built from 15 residues. The trim removed 1 base at V and 6 bases at J, leaving 6 bases unmatched. This CDR3 reads CASSLELAGVSEQYF. The CDR3 nucleotides read TGTGCCAGCAGCTTAGAGCTAGCGGGAGTAAGCGAGCAGTACTTC.